The 30 T cell receptor beta chains in this list originate from one sample, sequenced in a study of blood T cell repertoires in COVID-19. Sequencing used immunoSEQ multiplex PCR; TCRdb keeps in-frame clones, though not all of them. This sample has approximately 99,000 clones, with roughly 84% found just once. The sequenced material came from peripheral blood. Source of these receptors: a woman aged 55-70 years in a cohort sampled during active or convalescent COVID-19.

The chain joins TRBV7-2 to TRBJ2-7; the D is unclear. The CDR3 extends over 13 amino acids. Trimming pared 6 bases from V and 0 bases from J, leaving 9 bases between. CDR1 SGHTA and CDR2 FQGNSA come from the germline V gene. In DNA, the CDR3 is TGTGCCAGCAGTCCAGCGCGCTCCTACGAGCAGTACTTC. Translating it yields CASSPARSYEQYF.

This chain links TRBV12-3 or TRBV12-4 with TRBJ1-6; D is uncertain. The CDR3 loop spans 13 amino acids. Deletions cut 2 bases from V and 7 bases from J, with 6 bases between. The CDR3 reads CASSLRENSPLHF. DNA of the CDR3: TGTGCCAGCAGTTTAAGGGAGAATTCACCCCTCCACTTT.

The chain carries TRBV7-3 and TRBJ1-1; possible D gene TRBD1, 6 bases. The germline gives CDR1 SGHTA, CDR2 FQGTGA. Deletions cut 1 base from V and 8 bases from J, with 11 bases between. The CDR3 length is 13 residues. CDR3 sequence (DNA): TGTGCCAGCAGCTTAAACCGGGACATAGAAGCTTTCTTT. Its protein product is CASSLNRDIEAFF.

V is TRBV9 and J is TRBJ1-2, with 8 bases identical to TRBD1. The CDR3 loop spans 18 amino acids. V dropped 0 bases and J dropped 4; count of bases not matched to a gene: 14. CDR1 SGDLS and CDR2 YYNGEE come from the germline V gene. CDR3 amino acids: CASSVGRTGLGAGYGYTF. CDR3 DNA: TGTGCCAGCAGCGTAGGACGGACAGGGTTGGGGGCTGGCTATGGCTACACCTTC. The whole variable domain, filled in from reference TRBV9 and TRBJ1-2, reads DSGVTQTPKHLITATGQRVTLRCSPRSGDLSVYWYQQSLDQGLQFLIQYYNGEERAKGNILERFSAQQFPDLHSELNLSSLELGDSALYFCASSVGRTGLGAGYGYTFGSGTRLTVV.

The chain combines TRBV27 with TRBJ2-1; D gene uncertain. Germline loops: CDR1 MNHEY, CDR2 SMNVEV (reference sequence). With 3 bases removed from V and 4 bases from J, the gap between germline ends came to 7 bases. The CDR3 extends over 13 amino acids. The CDR3 bases are TGTGCCAGCAGTTTTCTAGATTACAATGAGCAGTTCTTC. This encodes CASSFLDYNEQFF.

The chain employs TRBV2 and TRBJ2-7; no reliable D call. CDR1 and CDR2 from the germline V gene are SNHLY and FYNNEI. This CDR3 is 13 amino acids long. The germline V and J ends were trimmed by 3 bases and 2 bases, with 8 bases remaining between them. The DNA of the CDR3 is TGTGCCAGCAGTGAGTGGCAGACCTACGAGCAGTACTTC. This encodes CASSEWQTYEQYF. Full variable domain (outside the CDR3, taken from reference TRBV2 and TRBJ2-7): EPEVTQTPSHQVTQMGQEVILRCVPISNHLYFYWYRQILGQKVEFLVSFYNNEISEKSEIFDDQFSVERPDGSNFTLKIRSTKLEDSAMYFCASSEWQTYEQYFGPGTRLTVT.

This clone was picked up one time. The J gene is TRBJ2-3, the V gene TRBV6-5; D is possibly TRBD2 (6 bases). There are 14 residues in the CDR3. CDR1 is MNHEY, CDR2 SVGAGI, per germline. Trimming pared 0 bases from V and 4 bases from J, leaving 8 bases between. The CDR3 region is CASSYSRRADTQYF. Here the CDR3 DNA reads TGTGCCAGCAGTTACTCTCGGAGGGCAGATACGCAGTATTTT.

V and J are TRBV12-5 and TRBJ1-5; D is ambiguous. CDR3 size: 14 residues. Trimming removed 5 bases at V and 6 bases at J, with 14 bases between. Looked up from germline, CDR1 is LGHNT and CDR2 is FRNRAP. As DNA, the CDR3 is TGTGCTAGTGGTCCTCTCGATCGAGGTCAGCCCCAGCATTTT. Its translation is CASGPLDRGQPQHF.

This sequence joins TRBV7-8 and TRBJ1-5; TRBD1 is a possible D gene (6 bases). Germline V gene lookup returns CDR1 SGHVS and CDR2 FQNEAQ. The CDR3 is 18 amino acids. The ends were cut back, 0 bases at V and 0 bases at J, with 15 bases in the middle. The CDR3 DNA reads TGTGCCAGCAGCTTAGCAGGCAGGGGAATTTATAGCAATCAGCCCCAGCATTTT. The encoded protein is CASSLAGRGIYSNQPQHF.

V and J are TRBV19 and TRBJ2-1; 9 positions match TRBD1. CDR3 length: 14 residues. The trim removed 5 bases at V and 3 bases at J, leaving 2 bases unmatched. Per germline, CDR1 LNHDA and CDR2 SQIVND (reference sequence). CDR3 sequence (DNA): TGTGCCAGTAGTGAGACAGGGGGCTACAATGAGCAGTTCTTC. Its translation is CASSETGGYNEQFF. Full variable domain (missing parts from reference TRBV19 and TRBJ2-1): DGGITQSPKYLFRKEGQNVTLSCEQNLNHDAMYWYRQDPGQGLRLIYYSQIVNDFQKGDIAEGYSVSREKKESFPLTVTSAQKNPTAFYLCASSETGGYNEQFFGPGTRLTVL.

This clone was counted once. The V and J genes are TRBV5-4 and TRBJ2-7; 8 bases fit TRBD1. Germline lookup yields CDR1 SGHNT and CDR2 YYREEE (reference sequence). The CDR3 has 13 residues. After removal of 2 bases from V and 5 bases from J, the junction contained 3 bases not matched to a gene. CDR3 residues: CASSLRTGHEQYF. Written as DNA, the CDR3 is TGTGCCAGCAGCTTACGGACAGGGCACGAGCAGTACTTC.

The chain couples TRBV5-1 to TRBJ1-2, with D perhaps TRBD1 (5 bases). Looked up from germline, CDR1 is SGHRS and CDR2 is YFSETQ. Trimming pared 0 bases from V and 0 bases from J, leaving 12 bases between. CDR3 length: 16 amino acids. The CDR3 DNA sequence: TGCGCCAGCAGCTTGGGGTCAGGGCAAGCTAACTATGGCTACACCTTC. This gives the protein CASSLGSGQANYGYTF.

The rearrangement uses TRBV12-3 or TRBV12-4 and TRBJ1-1; 7 nucleotides match TRBD1. With 5 bases clipped from V and 7 bases from J, the junction kept 7 bases outside the gene matches. The CDR3 totals 13 residues. DNA of the CDR3: TGTGCCAGCAGTCCAGGGGGGCTTGGTGAAGCTTTCTTT. Translation gives CASSPGGLGEAFF.

This chain connects TRBV28 to TRBJ2-2; TRBD1 matches at 7 bases. Unmatched junction bases numbered 8, after V lost 3 bases and J lost 7 bases. The CDR3 consists of 15 residues. Germline V gene data show CDR1 as MDHEN and CDR2 as SYDVKM. The CDR3 bases are TGTGCCAGCAGTTTTATAAGGGGGCGAATCGGGGAGCTGTTTTTT. It encodes CASSFIRGRIGELFF.

The CDR3: CASSLIREGVYTF. The CDR3 DNA is TGTGCCAGCAGCTTGATCAGAGAAGGGGTCTACACCTTC. The gene calls are TRBV5-4 and TRBJ1-2; D is possibly TRBD1 (5 bases). The CDR3 loop spans 13 amino acids. V was trimmed by 1 base and J by 10 bases, leaving 14 bases between them. The germline CDR1 and CDR2 sequences are SGHNT and YYREEE (reference sequence).

The chain uses TRBV5-4 and TRBJ2-5, with unresolved D. Trimming took 0 bases from V and 0 from J, leaving 3 bases between them. The germline gives CDR1 SGHNT, CDR2 YYREEE (reference sequence). The CDR3 is made up of 13 amino acids. CDR3 in DNA: TGTGCCAGCAGCTTGGCAAACCAAGAGACCCAGTACTTC. Its translation: CASSLANQETQYF.

The chain carries TRBV21-1 and TRBJ2-1; the D call of TRBD2 is as the table states it, not checked on the DNA. TRBV21-1 is assigned pseudogene status. The CDR3 runs to 18 residues. This CDR3 is CASSKKRTSGRRYNEQFF. The CDR3 bases are TGTGCCAGCAGCAAAAAAAGAACTAGCGGGAGGAGATACAATGAGCAGTTCTTC.

The V gene is TRBV27, the J gene TRBJ2-5; TRBD1 matches at 7 bases. This CDR3 spans 16 amino acids. CDR1 and CDR2 (germline): MNHEY, SMNVEV (reference sequence). After removal of 5 bases from V and 5 bases from J, the junction contained 14 bases not matched to a gene. This chain's CDR3 is CASSPPDRRWWETQYF. The CDR3, as DNA: TGTGCCAGCAGTCCCCCGGACAGGAGGTGGTGGGAGACCCAGTACTTC.

J is TRBJ1-1 and V is TRBV5-8; weak D call: TRBD1 (6 bases). The germline V gene has CDR1 SGHTS and CDR2 YDEGEE. The CDR3 extends over 16 amino acids. Trimming removed 0 bases at V and 1 base at J, with 13 bases between. CDR3 bases: TGTGCCAGCAGCTTGGGGGGCAGGGGCGAGAACACTGAAGCTTTCTTT. It translates to CASSLGGRGENTEAFF.

This clone was seen a single time. The chain links TRBV7-2 to TRBJ1-2, with 9 bases identical to TRBD1. Germline trimming cut 8 bases from V and 5 bases from J; bases unmatched to any gene: 9. The CDR3 loop spans 14 amino acids. Germline CDR1 reads SGHTA; CDR2 reads FQGNSA. CDR3 protein: CASPSGTGYYGYTF. Written as DNA, the CDR3 is TGTGCCAGCCCCTCGGGGACAGGGTATTATGGCTACACCTTC.

This clone was detected only once. This sequence joins TRBV19 and TRBJ1-2; 11 bases agree with TRBD1. The V and J ends lost 6 bases and 4 bases, in that order; junction bases with no gene match: 7. Germline CDR1 is LNHDA and CDR2 is SQIVND (reference sequence). The CDR3 runs 15 residues. CDR3 bases: TGTGCCAGTAGCCGGACAGGGGGCAATGGCTATGGCTACACCTTC. Translating it yields CASSRTGGNGYGYTF. Complete variable domain (other parts from reference TRBV19 and TRBJ1-2): DGGITQSPKYLFRKEGQNVTLSCEQNLNHDAMYWYRQDPGQGLRLIYYSQIVNDFQKGDIAEGYSVSREKKESFPLTVTSAQKNPTAFYLCASSRTGGNGYGYTFGSGTRLTVV.

This chain uses TRBV30 with TRBJ2-1; possible D gene TRBD1, 5 bases. V was shortened by 1 base and J by 4 bases, with 8 bases between the two germline ends. Looked up from germline, CDR1 is GTSNPN and CDR2 is SVGIG (reference sequence). The CDR3 length is 13 residues. The CDR3: CAWSGSGYNEQFF. CDR3 bases: TGTGCCTGGAGTGGGTCAGGGTACAATGAGCAGTTCTTC.

This chain links TRBV7-2 with TRBJ2-7; 15 bases agree with TRBD2. The CDR3 spans 15 residues. The V gene's germline CDR1 is SGHTA and CDR2 FQGNSA. The junction had 5 bases not matched to a gene; V was cut back by 5 bases and J by 6 bases. The CDR3 bases are TGTGCCAGCAGCGCGGGACTAGCGGGAGGCTCCGAGCAGTACTTC. Amino acids: CASSAGLAGGSEQYF.

The rearrangement links TRBV15 to TRBJ1-5; D gene ambiguous. Germline V gene data show CDR1 as LNHNV and CDR2 as YYDKDF (reference sequence). This CDR3 region has 15 residues. The germline V and J ends were trimmed by 1 base and 7 bases, with 14 bases remaining between them. The CDR3 reads CATSRGAPGNQPQHF. In DNA, the CDR3 is TGTGCCACCAGCAGAGGGGCCCCGGGGAACCAGCCCCAGCATTTT.

This chain uses TRBV4-2 with TRBJ1-1; 8 bases agree with TRBD1. The CDR3 length is 17 residues. V shed 1 base and J 0 bases; nucleotides not matched to a gene: 7. Germline V gene sequence: CDR1 LGHNA, CDR2 YNFKEQ. CDR3 DNA: TGTGCCAGCAGCCAAGCCGGGACAGGCGTTATGAACACTGAAGCTTTCTTT. Its protein product is CASSQAGTGVMNTEAFF.

The J gene is TRBJ2-3, the V gene TRBV11-3; TRBD2 is a possible D gene (6 bases). Germline V gene data show CDR1 as SGHNT and CDR2 as YENEEA. The CDR3 length is 15 residues. Trimming shortened V by 3 bases and J by 6 bases, and 16 bases separated the two germline ends. CDR3 in amino acids: CASSLGGTQGDTQYF. The CDR3 bases are TGTGCCAGCAGCTTGGGGGGTACGCAGGGTGATACGCAGTATTTT.

This sequence joins TRBV6-4 and TRBJ1-1; 11 nucleotides line up with TRBD1. CDR1 is MRHNA, CDR2 SNTAGT, per germline. The junction had 8 bases not matched to a gene; V was cut back by 7 bases and J by 4 bases. This CDR3 is built from 15 residues. The CDR3 reads CASKPGTGGGTEAFF. CDR3 DNA sequence: TGTGCCAGCAAACCCGGGACAGGGGGGGGCACTGAAGCTTTCTTT.

This chain uses TRBV18 with TRBJ2-1; TRBD2 matches 8 bases. The CDR3 length is 13 residues. V trimming: 2 bases; J trimming: 14 bases; junction bases outside the gene matches: 8. Germline V CDR1 and CDR2: KGHSH, LQKENI. The CDR3 here is CASSPGGLGAEFF. DNA of the CDR3: TGTGCCAGCTCACCAGGGGGACTAGGGGCTGAGTTCTTC.

The genes are TRBV16 and TRBJ1-5; 8 bases fit TRBD1. Germline assignment: CDR1 KGHSY and CDR2 FQNENV. The V segment lost 0 bases and the J segment 4 bases; nucleotides outside the gene matches: 5. The length of the CDR3 is 16 residues. The CDR3 region has the DNA TGTGCCAGCAGCCAATCGGGTGGACAGGGTAATCAGCCCCAGCATTTT. Protein sequence: CASSQSGGQGNQPQHF. Full variable domain (outside the CDR3, taken from reference TRBV16 and TRBJ1-5): GEEVAQTPKHLVRGEGQKAKLYCAPIKGHSYVFWYQQVLKNEFKFLISFQNENVFDETGMPKERFSAKCLPNSPCSLEIQATKLEDSAVYFCASSQSGGQGNQPQHFGDGTRLSIL.

The chain recombines TRBV6-5 with TRBJ2-5; 7 bases fit TRBD1. The CDR3 has 15 residues. From germline, CDR1 is MNHEY and CDR2 SVGAGI. J was trimmed by 4 bases and V by 1 base; bases with no gene match: 6. The CDR3, as DNA: TGTGCCAGCAGTTACTTTGGAAGGGGGCGAGAGACCCAGTACTTC. Translation: CASSYFGRGRETQYF.